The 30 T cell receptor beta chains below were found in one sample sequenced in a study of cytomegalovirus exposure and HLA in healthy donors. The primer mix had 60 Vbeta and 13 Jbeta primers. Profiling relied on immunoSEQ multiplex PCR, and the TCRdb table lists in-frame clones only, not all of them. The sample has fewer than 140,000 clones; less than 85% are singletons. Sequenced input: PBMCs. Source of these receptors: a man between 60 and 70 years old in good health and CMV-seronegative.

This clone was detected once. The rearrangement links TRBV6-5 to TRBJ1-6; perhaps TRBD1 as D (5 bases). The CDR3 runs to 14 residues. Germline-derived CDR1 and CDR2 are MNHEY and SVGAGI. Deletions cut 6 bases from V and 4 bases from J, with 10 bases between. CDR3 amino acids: CASRGGSYNSPLHF. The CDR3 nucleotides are TGTGCCAGCAGGGGGGGAAGTTATAATTCACCCCTCCACTTT.

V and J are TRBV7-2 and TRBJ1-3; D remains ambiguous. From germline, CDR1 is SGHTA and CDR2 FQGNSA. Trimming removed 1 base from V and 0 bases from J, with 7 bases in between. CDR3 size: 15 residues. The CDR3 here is CASSLDFSSGNTIYF. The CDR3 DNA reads TGTGCCAGCAGCTTAGACTTTAGCTCTGGAAACACCATATATTTT.

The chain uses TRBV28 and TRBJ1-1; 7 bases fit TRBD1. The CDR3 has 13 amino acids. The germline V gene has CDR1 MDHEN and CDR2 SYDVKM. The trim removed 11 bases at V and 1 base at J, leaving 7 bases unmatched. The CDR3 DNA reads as TGTGCCTCGGAGGGGGCCGGGAACACTGAAGCTTTCTTT. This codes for CASEGAGNTEAFF.

The CDR3 reads CASRRETGPSPLHF. DNA of the CDR3: TGTGCCAGCCGGAGGGAGACAGGGCCTTCACCCCTCCACTTT. This chain links TRBV2 with TRBJ1-6, with 7 bases that match TRBD1. The CDR3 runs to 14 residues. Germline trimming cut 8 bases from V and 9 bases from J; bases unmatched to any gene: 10. Germline CDR1 reads SNHLY; CDR2 reads FYNNEI. Supplemented by reference TRBV2 and TRBJ1-6, the full variable domain reads EPEVTQTPSHQVTQMGQEVILRCVPISNHLYFYWYRQILGQKVEFLVSFYNNEISEKSEIFDDQFSVERPDGSNFTLKIRSTKLEDSAMYFCASRRETGPSPLHFGNGTRLTVT.

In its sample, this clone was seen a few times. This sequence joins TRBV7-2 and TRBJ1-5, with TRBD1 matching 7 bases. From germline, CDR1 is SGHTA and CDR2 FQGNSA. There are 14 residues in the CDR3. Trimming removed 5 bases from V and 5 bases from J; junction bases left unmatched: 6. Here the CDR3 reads CASSHLDRDQPQHF. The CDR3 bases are TGTGCCAGCAGCCACCTCGACAGGGATCAGCCCCAGCATTTT.

The CDR3 DNA reads as TGTGCCAGCAGCCCCCAGGGTATGGTAGAAGCTTTCTTT. Protein product: CASSPQGMVEAFF. The V and J genes are TRBV7-2 and TRBJ1-1, with D possibly TRBD1 on 5 matching bases. This CDR3 has 13 residues. Trimming took off 5 bases at V and 8 bases at J, with 15 bases between the two ends. The V gene's germline CDR1 is SGHTA and CDR2 FQGNSA.

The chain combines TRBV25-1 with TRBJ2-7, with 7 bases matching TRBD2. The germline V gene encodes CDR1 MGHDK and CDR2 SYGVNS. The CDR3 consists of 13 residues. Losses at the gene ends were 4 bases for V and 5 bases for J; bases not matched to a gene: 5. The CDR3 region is CASSAAGLNEQYF. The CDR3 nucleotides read TGTGCCAGCAGTGCAGCGGGGCTTAACGAGCAGTACTTC.

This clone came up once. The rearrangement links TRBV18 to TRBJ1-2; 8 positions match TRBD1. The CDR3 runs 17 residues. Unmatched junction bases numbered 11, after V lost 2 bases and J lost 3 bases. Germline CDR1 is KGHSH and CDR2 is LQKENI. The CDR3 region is CASSPKGQDWRDYGYTF. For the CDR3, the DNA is TGTGCCAGCTCACCAAAGGGACAGGACTGGAGGGACTATGGCTACACCTTC.

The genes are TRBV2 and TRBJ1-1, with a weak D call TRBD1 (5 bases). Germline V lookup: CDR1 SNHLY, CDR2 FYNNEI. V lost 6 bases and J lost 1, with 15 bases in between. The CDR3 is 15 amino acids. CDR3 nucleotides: TGTGCCAGCAGGGGGCAGATAATAAAGAACACTGAAGCTTTCTTT. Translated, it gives CASRGQIIKNTEAFF.

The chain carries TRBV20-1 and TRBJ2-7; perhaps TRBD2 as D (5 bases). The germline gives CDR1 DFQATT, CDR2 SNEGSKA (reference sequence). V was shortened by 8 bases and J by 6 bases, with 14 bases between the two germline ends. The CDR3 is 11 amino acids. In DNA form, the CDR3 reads TGCAGTACCTTTAGGGCGGGCGAGCAGTACTTC. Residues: CSTFRAGEQYF.

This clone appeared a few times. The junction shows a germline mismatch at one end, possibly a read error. The CDR3 reads CASSWGRTRSHF. The CDR3 nucleotides are TGTGCCAGCAGCTGGGGCAGGACCCGCTCTCACTTC. The chain combines TRBV11-2 with TRBJ2-7, with a tentative D call TRBD1 (5 bases). Per the germline V gene, CDR1 is SGHAT and CDR2 is FQNNGV. The CDR3 runs to 12 residues.

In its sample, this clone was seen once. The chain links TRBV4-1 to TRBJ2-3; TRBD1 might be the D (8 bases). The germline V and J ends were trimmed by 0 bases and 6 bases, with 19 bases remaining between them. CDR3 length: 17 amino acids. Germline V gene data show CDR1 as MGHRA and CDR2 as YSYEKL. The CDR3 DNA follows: TGCGCCAGCAGCCAAGAAAACAGGGGGAGGGGCGAGGATACGCAGTATTTT. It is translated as CASSQENRGRGEDTQYF.

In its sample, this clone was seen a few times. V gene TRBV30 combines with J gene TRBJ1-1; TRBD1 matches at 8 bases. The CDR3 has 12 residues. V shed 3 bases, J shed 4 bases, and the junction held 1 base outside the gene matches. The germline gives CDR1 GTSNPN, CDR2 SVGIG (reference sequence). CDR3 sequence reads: CAWRQGGTEAFF. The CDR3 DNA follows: TGTGCCTGGAGACAGGGGGGCACTGAAGCTTTCTTT.

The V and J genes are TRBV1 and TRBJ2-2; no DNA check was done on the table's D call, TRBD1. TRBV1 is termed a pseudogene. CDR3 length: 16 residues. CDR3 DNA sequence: TGCACCAGCAGCCAAGGGGACAGATCGAACACCGGGGAGCTGTTTTTT. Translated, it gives CTSSQGDRSNTGELFF.

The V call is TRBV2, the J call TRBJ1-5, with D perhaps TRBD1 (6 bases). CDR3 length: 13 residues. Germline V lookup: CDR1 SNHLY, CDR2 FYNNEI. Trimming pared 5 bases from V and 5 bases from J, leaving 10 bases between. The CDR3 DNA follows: TGTGCCAGCAGTCAACAGGGTTATCAGCCCCAGCATTTT. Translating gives CASSQQGYQPQHF.

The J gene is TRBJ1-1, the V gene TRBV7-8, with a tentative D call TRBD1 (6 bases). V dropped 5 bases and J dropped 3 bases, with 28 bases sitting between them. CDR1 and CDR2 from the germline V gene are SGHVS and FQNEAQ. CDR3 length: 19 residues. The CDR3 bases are TGTGCCAGCAGCCGCACGCCCGTAACAGGGAGAGGGGGGGACACTGAAGCTTTCTTT. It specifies CASSRTPVTGRGGDTEAFF.

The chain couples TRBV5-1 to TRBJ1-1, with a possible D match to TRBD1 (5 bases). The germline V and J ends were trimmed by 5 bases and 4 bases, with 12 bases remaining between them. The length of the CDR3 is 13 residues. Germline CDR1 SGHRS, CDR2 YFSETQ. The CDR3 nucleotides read TGCGCCAGCAGGGGGGGAGGGAGCACTGAAGCTTTCTTT. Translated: CASRGGGSTEAFF.

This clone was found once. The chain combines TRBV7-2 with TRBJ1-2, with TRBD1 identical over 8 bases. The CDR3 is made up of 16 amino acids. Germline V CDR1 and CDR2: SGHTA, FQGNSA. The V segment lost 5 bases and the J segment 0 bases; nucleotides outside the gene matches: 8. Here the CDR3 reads CASSPRTGPPNYGYTF. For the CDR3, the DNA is TGTGCCAGCAGCCCACGGACAGGGCCGCCTAACTATGGCTACACCTTC.

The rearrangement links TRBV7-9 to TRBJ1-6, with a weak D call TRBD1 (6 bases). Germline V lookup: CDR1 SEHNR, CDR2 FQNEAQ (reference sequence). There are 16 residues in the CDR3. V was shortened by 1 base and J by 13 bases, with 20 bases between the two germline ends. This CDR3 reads CASSLGVGQPTAPLHF. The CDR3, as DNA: TGTGCCAGCAGCTTAGGAGTTGGACAGCCAACCGCCCCCCTCCACTTT. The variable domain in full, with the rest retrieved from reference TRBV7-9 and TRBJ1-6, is DTGVSQNPRHKITKRGQNVTFRCDPISEHNRLYWYRQTLGQGPEFLTYFQNEAQLEKSRLLSDRFSAERPKGSFSTLEIQRTEQGDSAMYLCASSLGVGQPTAPLHFGNGTRLTVT.

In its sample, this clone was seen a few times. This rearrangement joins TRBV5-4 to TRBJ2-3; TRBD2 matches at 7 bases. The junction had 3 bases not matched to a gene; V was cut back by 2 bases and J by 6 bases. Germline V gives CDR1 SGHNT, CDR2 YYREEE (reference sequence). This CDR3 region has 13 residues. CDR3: CASSLAGMDTQYF. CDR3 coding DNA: TGTGCCAGCAGCTTAGCGGGGATGGATACGCAGTATTTT.

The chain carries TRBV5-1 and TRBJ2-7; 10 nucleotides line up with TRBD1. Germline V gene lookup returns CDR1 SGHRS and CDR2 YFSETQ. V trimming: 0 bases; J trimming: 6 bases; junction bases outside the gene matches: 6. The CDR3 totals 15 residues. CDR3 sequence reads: CASSLVGTGASEQYV. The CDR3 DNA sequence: TGCGCCAGCAGCTTGGTGGGGACAGGGGCTTCCGAGCAGTACGTC.

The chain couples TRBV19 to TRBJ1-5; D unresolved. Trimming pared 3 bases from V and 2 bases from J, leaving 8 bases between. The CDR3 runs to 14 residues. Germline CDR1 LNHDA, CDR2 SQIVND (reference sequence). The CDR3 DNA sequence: TGTGCCAGTAGTATGCTGTCGGGCAATCAGCCCCAGCATTTT. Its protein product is CASSMLSGNQPQHF.

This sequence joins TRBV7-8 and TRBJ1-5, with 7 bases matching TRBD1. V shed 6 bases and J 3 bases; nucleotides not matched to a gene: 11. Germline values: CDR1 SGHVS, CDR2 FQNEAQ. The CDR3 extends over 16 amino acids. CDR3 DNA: TGTGCCAGCAGTCGTGCGGTCGACAGGGTCAATCAGCCCCAGCATTTT. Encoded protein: CASSRAVDRVNQPQHF.

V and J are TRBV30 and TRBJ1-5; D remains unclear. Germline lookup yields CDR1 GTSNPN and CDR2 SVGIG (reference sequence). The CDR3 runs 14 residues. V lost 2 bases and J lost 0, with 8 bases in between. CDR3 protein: CAWSQLSSNQPQHF. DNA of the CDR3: TGTGCCTGGAGTCAACTATCTAGCAATCAGCCCCAGCATTTT. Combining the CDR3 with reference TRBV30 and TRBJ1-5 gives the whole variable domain SQTIHQWPATLVQPVGSPLSLECTVEGTSNPNLYWYRQAAGRGLQLLFYSVGIGQISSEVPQNLSASRPQDRQFILSSKKLLLSDSGFYLCAWSQLSSNQPQHFGDGTRLSIL.

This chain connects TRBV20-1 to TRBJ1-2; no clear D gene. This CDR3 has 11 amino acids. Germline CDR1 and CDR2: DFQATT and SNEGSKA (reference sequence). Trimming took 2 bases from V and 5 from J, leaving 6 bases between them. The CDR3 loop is CSARPRYGYTF. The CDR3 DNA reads TGCAGTGCTAGACCCCGTTATGGCTACACCTTC.

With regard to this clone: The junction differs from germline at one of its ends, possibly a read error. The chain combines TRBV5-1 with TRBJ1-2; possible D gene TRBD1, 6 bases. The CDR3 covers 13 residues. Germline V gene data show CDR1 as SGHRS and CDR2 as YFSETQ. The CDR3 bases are TGCGCCAGCAGCCTGGGGGCTAACTGTGGCTACACCTTC. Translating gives CASSLGANCGYTF.

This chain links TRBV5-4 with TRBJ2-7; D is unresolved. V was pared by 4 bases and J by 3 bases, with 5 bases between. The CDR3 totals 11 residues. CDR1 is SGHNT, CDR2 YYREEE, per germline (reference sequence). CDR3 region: CASSLYYEQYF. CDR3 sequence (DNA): TGTGCCAGCAGCCTATACTACGAGCAGTACTTC.

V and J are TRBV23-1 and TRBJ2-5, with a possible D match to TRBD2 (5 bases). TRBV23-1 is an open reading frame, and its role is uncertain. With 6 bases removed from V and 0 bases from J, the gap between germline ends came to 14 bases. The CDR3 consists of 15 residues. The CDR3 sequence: CASSRPRGNQETQYF. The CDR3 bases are TGCGCCAGCAGCCGCCCTCGAGGGAACCAAGAGACCCAGTACTTC.

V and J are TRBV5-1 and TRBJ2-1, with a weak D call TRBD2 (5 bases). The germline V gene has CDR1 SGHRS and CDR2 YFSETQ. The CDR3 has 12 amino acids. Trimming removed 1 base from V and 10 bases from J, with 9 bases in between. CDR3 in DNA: TGCGCCAGCAGCTTGAGCGGTCTGGAGCAGTTCTTC. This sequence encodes CASSLSGLEQFF.

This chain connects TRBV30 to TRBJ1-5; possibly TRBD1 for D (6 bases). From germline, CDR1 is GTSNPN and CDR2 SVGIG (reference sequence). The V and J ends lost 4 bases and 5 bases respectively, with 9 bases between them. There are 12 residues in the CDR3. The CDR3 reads CAWNQGYQPQHF. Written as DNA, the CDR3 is TGTGCCTGGAATCAGGGGTATCAGCCCCAGCATTTT.